This T cell receptor (beta chain) was documented in a study of tumor-infiltrating lymphocytes in localized non-small cell lung cancer. Study-wide background: From each patient, both tumor and uninvolved lung, non-adjacent to tumor, were sampled. The study's findings and limits: Compared with uninvolved lung, tumors showed higher T cell infiltration by TCRbeta sequencing. Each assay used a separate piece of the same tissue.

This clone was detected only a few times. Its matching antigen is unknown. This table comes from immunoSEQ multiplex PCR, and its TCRdb copy is limited to in-frame clones, with some not included. The table lists 2,000 to 3,000 clones, 50% to 65% of them singletons. This CDR3 region has 13 residues. Germline trimming cut 3 bases from V and 8 bases from J; bases unmatched to any gene: 3. The V gene's germline CDR1 is SGHVS and CDR2 FNYEAQ. The sequenced sample consisted of uninvolved lung tissue not adjacent to the tumor. This receptor was obtained from a human donor with non-small cell lung cancer. Some clones in this sample may be carry-over from other donors' samples. The V gene is TRBV7-6, the J gene TRBJ2-2; TRBD1 agrees at 7 bases. The CDR3 region has the DNA TGTGCCAGCAGCTTTACAGGGGTTGGGGAGCTGTTTTTT. This translates into CASSFTGVGELFF. The whole variable domain, remainder taken from reference TRBV7-6 and TRBJ2-2, is GAGVSQSPRYKVTKRGQDVALRCDPISGHVSLYWYRQALGQGPEFLTYFNYEAQQDKSGLPNDRFSAERPEGSISTLTIQRTEQRDSAMYRCASSFTGVGELFFGEGSRLTVL.